The T cell receptor (beta chain) under discussion was sequenced for a study of human T cells and chemical hapten exposure. This clonotype was counted a few times. TCRdb called the RACE reads again in MiXCR, with one record for every CDR3 protein. The sample lists more than 95,000 distinct CDR3 sequences, 25% to 35% occurring once. Germline CDR1 SGHDN, CDR2 FVKESK. The CDR3 is 13 amino acids. The ends were cut back, 3 bases at V and 6 bases at J, with 10 bases in the middle. Indicated time point: patch test 3, about 24 weeks after DPC sensitization. As for treatment: therapeutic diphenylcyclopropenone sensitization with weekly scalp DPC.

This rearrangement joins TRBV14 to TRBJ2-3; no firm D call. The clonotype was recovered from a man aged 40-49 years with alopecia areata. Some clones in this sample may be carry-over from other donors' samples. The sample consisted of whole blood, taken in connection with sensitization to the hapten diphenylcyclopropenone (DPC). DNA of the CDR3: TGTGCCAGCAGCCATGATTGGCGCGATACGCAGTATTTT. This codes for CASSHDWRDTQYF.